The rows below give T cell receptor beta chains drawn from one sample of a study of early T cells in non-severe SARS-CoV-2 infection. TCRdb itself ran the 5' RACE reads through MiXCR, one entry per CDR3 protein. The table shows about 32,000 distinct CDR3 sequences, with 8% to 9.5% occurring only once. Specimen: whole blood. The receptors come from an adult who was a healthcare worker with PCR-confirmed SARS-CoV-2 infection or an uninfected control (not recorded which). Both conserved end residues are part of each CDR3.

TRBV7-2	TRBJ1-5	CASSFGGNQPQHF
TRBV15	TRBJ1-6	CATKMTGGSPLHF
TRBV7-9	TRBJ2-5	CASSLGGAQETQYF
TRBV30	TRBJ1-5	CAWSVATGTQPQHF
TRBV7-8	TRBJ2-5	CASRFETAETQYF
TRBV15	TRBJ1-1	CATSSLGANTEAFF
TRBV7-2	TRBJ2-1	CASIQRGGRYNEQFF
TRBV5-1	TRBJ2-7	CASSLGGTDSYEQYF
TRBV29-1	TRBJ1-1	CSVVITGTEAFF
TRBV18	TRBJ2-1	CASSPPTDYNEQFF
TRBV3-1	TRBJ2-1	CASSQELRAGGHSNEQFF
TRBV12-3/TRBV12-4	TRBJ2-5	CASSLGASGQETQYF
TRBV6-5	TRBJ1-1	CASAPGHLNTEAFF
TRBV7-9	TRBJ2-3	CASSRKGLAGPDTQYF
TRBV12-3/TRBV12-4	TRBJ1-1	CASSLWGGIEAFF
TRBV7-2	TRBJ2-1	CASSGTSGLTPTYNEQFF
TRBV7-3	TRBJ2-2	CASSGEIQGNTGELFF
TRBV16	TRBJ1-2	CASSQRQDPNYGYTF
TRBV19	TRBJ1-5	CASSISMTGQPQHF
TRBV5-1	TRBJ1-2	CASSLDPGQGRSYGYTF
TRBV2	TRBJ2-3	CASSKQGDTQYF
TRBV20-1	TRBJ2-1	CSARGLAGQNSEQFF
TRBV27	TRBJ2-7	CASSDGSSYEQYF
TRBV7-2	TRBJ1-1	CASSLDQQIEAFF
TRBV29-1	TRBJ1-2	CSVPTGNYGYTF
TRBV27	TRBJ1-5	CASSSRSGQGNQPQHF
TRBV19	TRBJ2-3	CATSGLATSTDTQYF
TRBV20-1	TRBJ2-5	CSARRTGVETQYF
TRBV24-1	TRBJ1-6	CATSDLRSYNSPLHF
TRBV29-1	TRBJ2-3	CSGRRDSTDTQYF
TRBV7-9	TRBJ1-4	CASSFWETATNEKLFF
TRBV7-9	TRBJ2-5	CASERVREIQYF
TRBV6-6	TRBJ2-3	CASSYAGGTDTQYF
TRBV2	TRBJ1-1	CASRLTVRDTEAFF
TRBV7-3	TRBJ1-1	CASTHQAFF
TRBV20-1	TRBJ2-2	CSASRLLSSRELFF
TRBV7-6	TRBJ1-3	CASSLVGSGNTIYF
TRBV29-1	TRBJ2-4	CSVGDIGLTVSF
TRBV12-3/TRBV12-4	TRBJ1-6	CASSTHPRTGGNSPLHF
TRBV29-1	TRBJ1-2	CSVDDPRWGYTF
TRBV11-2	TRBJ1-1	CASSLGGHEAFF
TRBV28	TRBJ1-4	CASSLSGGRGNEKLFF
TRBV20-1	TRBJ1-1	CSARGGDSWGFSFF
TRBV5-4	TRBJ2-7	CASSRQLAEQYF
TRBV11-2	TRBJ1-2	CASSLANRNYGYTF
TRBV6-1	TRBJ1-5	CASSEEWRGGLQPQHF
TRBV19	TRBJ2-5	CASSIDLAGGFGETQYF
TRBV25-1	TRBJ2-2	CASTGTGFSGELFF
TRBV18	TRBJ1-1	CASSTFEDTEAFF
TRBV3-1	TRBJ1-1	CASSRGGQGNTEAFF
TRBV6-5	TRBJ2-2	CASSSRGPGEQFF
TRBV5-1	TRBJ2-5	CASSFLTSQETQYF
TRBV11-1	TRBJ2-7	CASSRLGPQDEQYF
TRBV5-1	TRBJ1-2	CASSKDRGTSGYTF